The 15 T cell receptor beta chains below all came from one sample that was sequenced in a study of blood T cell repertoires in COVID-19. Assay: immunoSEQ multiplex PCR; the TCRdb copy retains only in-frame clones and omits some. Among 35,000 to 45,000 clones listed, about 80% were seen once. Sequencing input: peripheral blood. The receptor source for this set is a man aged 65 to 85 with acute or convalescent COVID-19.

The CDR3 DNA follows: TGCAGCGTTGACCAGAACTACGAGCAGTACTTC. This sequence encodes CSVDQNYEQYF. The chain is built from TRBV29-1 and TRBJ2-7; D is uncertain. Germline assignment: CDR1 SQVTM and CDR2 ANQGSEA. The CDR3 runs 11 residues. V gave up 3 bases and J gave up 3 bases, with 6 bases separating them.

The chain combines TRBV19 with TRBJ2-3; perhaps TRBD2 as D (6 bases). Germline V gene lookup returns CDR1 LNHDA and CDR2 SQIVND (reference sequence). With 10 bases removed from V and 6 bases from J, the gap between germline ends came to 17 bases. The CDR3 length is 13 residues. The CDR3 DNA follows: TGTGCCACCGCGGGACGCGGTAGGGATACGCAGTATTTT. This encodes CATAGRGRDTQYF.

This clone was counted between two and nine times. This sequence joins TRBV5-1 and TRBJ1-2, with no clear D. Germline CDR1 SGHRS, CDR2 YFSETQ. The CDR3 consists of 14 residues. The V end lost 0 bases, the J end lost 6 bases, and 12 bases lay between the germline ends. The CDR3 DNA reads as TGCGCCAGCAGCTTGGCCGTAGAGGGTGATGGCTACACCTTC. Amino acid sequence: CASSLAVEGDGYTF.

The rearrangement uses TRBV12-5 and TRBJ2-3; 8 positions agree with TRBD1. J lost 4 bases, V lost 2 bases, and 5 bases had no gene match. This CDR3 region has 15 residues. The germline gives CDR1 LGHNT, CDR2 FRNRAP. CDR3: CASGLSQGAADTQYF. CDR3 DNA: TGTGCTAGTGGTTTGAGCCAGGGGGCGGCAGATACGCAGTATTTT.

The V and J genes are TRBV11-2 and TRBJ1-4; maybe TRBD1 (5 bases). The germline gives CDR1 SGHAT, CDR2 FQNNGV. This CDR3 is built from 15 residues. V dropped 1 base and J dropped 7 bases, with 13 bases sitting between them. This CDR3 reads CASSLGAGQTEKLFF. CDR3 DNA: TGTGCCAGCAGCTTAGGGGCGGGGCAGACTGAAAAACTGTTTTTT.

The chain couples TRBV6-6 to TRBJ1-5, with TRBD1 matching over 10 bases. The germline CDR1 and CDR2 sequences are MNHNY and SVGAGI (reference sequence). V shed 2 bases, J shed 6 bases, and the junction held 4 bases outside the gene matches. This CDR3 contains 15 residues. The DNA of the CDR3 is TGTGCCAGCAGTTACGGGACAGGGGATTTTCAGCCCCAGCATTTT. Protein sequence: CASSYGTGDFQPQHF.

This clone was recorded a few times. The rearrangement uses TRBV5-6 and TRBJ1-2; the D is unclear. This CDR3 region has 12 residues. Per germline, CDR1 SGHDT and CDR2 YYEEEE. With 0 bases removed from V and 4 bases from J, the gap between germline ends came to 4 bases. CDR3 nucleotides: TGTGCCAGCAGCTTGGGGAGCTATGGCTACACCTTC. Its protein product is CASSLGSYGYTF.

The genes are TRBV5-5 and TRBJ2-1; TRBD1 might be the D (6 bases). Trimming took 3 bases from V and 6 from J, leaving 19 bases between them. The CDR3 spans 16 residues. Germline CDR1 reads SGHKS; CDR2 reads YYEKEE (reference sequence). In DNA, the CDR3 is TGTGCCAGCAGCTCTGGGTTGGGGGCCAGACTCAATGAGCAGTTCTTC. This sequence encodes CASSSGLGARLNEQFF.

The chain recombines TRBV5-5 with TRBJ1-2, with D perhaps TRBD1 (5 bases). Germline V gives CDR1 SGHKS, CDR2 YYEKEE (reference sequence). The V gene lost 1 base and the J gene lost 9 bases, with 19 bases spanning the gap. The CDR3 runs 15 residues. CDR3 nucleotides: TGTGCCAGCAGCTTGTGGTGGCAGGGAATAGGTAGCTACACCTTC. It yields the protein CASSLWWQGIGSYTF.

The CDR3 sequence is CASSEFDRGSLHF. Written as DNA, the CDR3 is TGTGCCAGCAGTGAATTTGACAGAGGTTCCCTCCACTTT. The chain employs TRBV25-1 and TRBJ1-6; TRBD1 is a possible D gene (5 bases). Germline CDR1 reads MGHDK; CDR2 reads SYGVNS. Trimming took 1 base from V and 14 from J, leaving 12 bases between them. The length of the CDR3 is 13 residues.

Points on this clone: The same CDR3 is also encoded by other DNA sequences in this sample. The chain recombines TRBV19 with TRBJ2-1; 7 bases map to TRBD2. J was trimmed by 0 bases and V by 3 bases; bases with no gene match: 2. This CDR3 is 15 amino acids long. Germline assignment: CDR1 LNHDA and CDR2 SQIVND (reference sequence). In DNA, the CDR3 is TGTGCCAGTAGTATTGGGGGGGGCTCCTACAATGAGCAGTTCTTC. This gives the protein CASSIGGGSYNEQFF.

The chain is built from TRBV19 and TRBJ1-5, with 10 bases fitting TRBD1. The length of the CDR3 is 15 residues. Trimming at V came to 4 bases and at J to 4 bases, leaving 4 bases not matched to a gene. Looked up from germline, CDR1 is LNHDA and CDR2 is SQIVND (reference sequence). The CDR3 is CASSTRTGGNQPQHF. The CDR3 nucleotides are TGTGCCAGTAGTACAAGGACAGGGGGTAATCAGCCCCAGCATTTT.

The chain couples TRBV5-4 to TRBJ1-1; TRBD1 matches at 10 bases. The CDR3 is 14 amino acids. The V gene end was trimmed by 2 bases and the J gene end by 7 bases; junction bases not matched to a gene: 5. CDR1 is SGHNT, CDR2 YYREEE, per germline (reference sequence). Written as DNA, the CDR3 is TGTGCCAGCAGCTTCCCCGGGACAGGGGTTGAAGCTTTCTTT. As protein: CASSFPGTGVEAFF.

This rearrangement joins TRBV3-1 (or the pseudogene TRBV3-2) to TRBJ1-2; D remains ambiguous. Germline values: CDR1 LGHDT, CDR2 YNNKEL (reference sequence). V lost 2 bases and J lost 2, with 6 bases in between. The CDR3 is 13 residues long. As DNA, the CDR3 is TGTGCCAGCAGCCAACCCGGGAACTATGGCTACACCTTC. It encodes CASSQPGNYGYTF.

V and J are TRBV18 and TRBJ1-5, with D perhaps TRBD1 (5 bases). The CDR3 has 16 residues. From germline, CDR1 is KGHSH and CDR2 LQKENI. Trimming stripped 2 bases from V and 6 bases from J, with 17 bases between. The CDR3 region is CASSPGRGSAVQPQHF. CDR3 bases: TGTGCCAGCTCACCAGGTCGGGGGTCAGCGGTTCAGCCCCAGCATTTT.